This record concerns one T cell receptor (beta chain) sequence. What it binds is unknown. This record comes from a study of shared clonotypes between healthy human individuals. Study-level points and caveats: A small donor pool kept down the genetic and exposure-history diversity that was represented.

Into CD45RA+ naive and CD45RA-negative memory subsets, the CD4+ cells were split. Assay: immunoSEQ multiplex PCR; the TCRdb copy retains only in-frame clones and omits some. Among some 2.1 million clones listed, approximately 95% were seen once. The CDR3 is 15 amino acids. The germline CDR1 and CDR2 sequences are SEHNR and FQNEAQ (reference sequence). The ends lost 6 bases at V and 1 base at J; junction bases unmatched: 5. The chain links TRBV7-9 to TRBJ2-1; 8 bases fit TRBD2. The sequence was collected from a young man in good health. Sequenced input: naive CD4+ T cells sorted from blood. Subset meaning: CD45RA+ positively selected. The CDR3 bases are TGTGCCAGCAGTCATAGCGGGAATTCCTACAATGAGCAGTTCTTC. Amino acids: CASSHSGNSYNEQFF.